This T cell receptor (beta chain) was recovered during a study of blood T cell repertoires in COVID-19. Study at large: PBMCs, B-cell-depleted T cells, or T cells were the source of the cDNA or gDNA that made up the material.

As handled by the study authors: Estimates of nucleated cell counts were drawn from the amplification of reference gene primers. Libraries were prepared by immunoSEQ multiplex PCR; TCRdb keeps only in-frame clonotypes and omits some of them. V, J and clone size were drawn from that table, and D and trimming were deduced from the DNA. The data show around 300,000 clones, 87% seen once. Per germline, CDR1 SGHRS and CDR2 YFSETQ. The V end lost 1 base, the J end lost 6 bases, and 7 bases lay between the germline ends. The CDR3 consists of 13 residues. V and J are TRBV5-1 and TRBJ2-2; TRBD2 is a possible D gene (5 bases). The sequence derives from a man in his fifties or sixties with active or convalescent COVID-19. The sample was peripheral blood. The CDR3 DNA reads TGCGCCAGCAGCTTGCGGGGAGCCGGGGAGCTGTTTTTT. Protein product: CASSLRGAGELFF.